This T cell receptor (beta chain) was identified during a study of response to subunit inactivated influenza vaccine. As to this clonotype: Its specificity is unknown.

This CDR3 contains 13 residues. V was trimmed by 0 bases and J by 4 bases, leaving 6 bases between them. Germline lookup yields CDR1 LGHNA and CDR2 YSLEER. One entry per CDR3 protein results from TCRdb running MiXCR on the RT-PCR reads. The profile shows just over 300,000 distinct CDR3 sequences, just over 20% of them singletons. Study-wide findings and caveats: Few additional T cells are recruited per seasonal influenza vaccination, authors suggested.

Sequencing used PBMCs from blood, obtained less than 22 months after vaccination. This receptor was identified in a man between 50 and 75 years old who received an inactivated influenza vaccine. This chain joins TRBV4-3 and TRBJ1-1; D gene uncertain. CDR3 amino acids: CASSQDFFTEAFF. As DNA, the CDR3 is TGCGCCAGCAGCCAAGATTTTTTCACTGAAGCTTTCTTT.